Listed below are T cell receptor beta chains from one sample, sequenced in a study of blood T cell repertoires in COVID-19. Sequenced by immunoSEQ multiplex PCR; TCRdb stores in-frame clones only, minus some. The profile shows about 300,000 clones, approximately 88% of them singletons. The sample consisted of peripheral blood. The source is a woman in her thirties who had recovered from COVID-19. CDR3s include the opening cysteine and the closing phenylalanine or tryptophan. D genes are given only for firm matches. Only some rows state a clone size, as once, few, many or a class for expanded clones.

>once|TRBV25-1|TRBJ1-2|TRBD1
TGTGCCAGCAGCCTCGCAGGGGGCGCGGTTGGTGGCTACACCTTC
CASSLAGGAVGGYTF
>once|TRBV5-1|TRBJ1-4|-
TGCGCCAGCAGCGGCGCAGGTGGAAATGAAAAACTGTTTTTT
CASSGAGGNEKLFF
>-|TRBV6-5|TRBJ1-1|-
TGTGCCAGCAGTTACCTCGGGGAAGCTTTCTTT
CASSYLGEAFF
>once|TRBV30|TRBJ2-3|-
TGTGCCTGGAGACCCAGGGGAGGCACAGATACGCAGTATTTT
CAWRPRGGTDTQYF
>-|TRBV2|TRBJ2-2|TRBD2
TGTGCCAGCAGTTCAGCGGGGGGGCTCTCCGGGGAGCTGTTTTTT
CASSSAGGLSGELFF
>-|TRBV27|TRBJ1-4|TRBD1
TGTGCCAGCAGACCACAGGGGACTAATGAAAAACTGTTTTTT
CASRPQGTNEKLFF
>-|TRBV19|TRBJ2-4|-
TGTGCCAGTAGTATAGGTCAGCACAGGCGGGCCAAAAACATTCAGTACTTC
CASSIGQHRRAKNIQYF
>-|TRBV19|TRBJ2-7|-
TGTGCCAGTAGTGTTTCCGGGATCCGAAAAGGAAACGAGCAGTACTTC
CASSVSGIRKGNEQYF
>-|TRBV18|TRBJ1-4|TRBD1
TGTGCCAGCTCAGGCACAGGGGTCGGTGAAAAACTGTTTTTT
CASSGTGVGEKLFF
>-|TRBV7-9|TRBJ2-7|-
TGTGCCAGCAGCTTAGGAGGCGGGGTCCACGAGCAGTACTTC
CASSLGGGVHEQYF
>-|TRBV7-9|TRBJ2-1|-
TGTGCCAGCAGCTTAAGAGGAGCGGCTACCTACAATGAGCAGTTCTTC
CASSLRGAATYNEQFF
>once|TRBV6-5|TRBJ2-2|-
TGTGCCAGCAGTTTACAGAGCTCGAACACCGGGGAGCTGTTTTTT
CASSLQSSNTGELFF
>-|TRBV6-5|TRBJ1-5|-
TGTGCCAGCATTATCAGGGAAGTCCCCAATCAGCCCCAGCATTTT
CASIIREVPNQPQHF
>-|TRBV11-2|TRBJ1-1|-
TGTGCCAGCAGCTTCGGGACTGTGAACACTGAAGCTTTCTTT
CASSFGTVNTEAFF
>-|TRBV10-1|TRBJ2-5|TRBD2
TGCGCCAGCAGGGGGGACTACATCCAAGAGACCCAGTACTTC
CASRGDYIQETQYF
>-|TRBV2|TRBJ2-3|TRBD1
TGTGCCACCTCGGACAGGTCAGGGTCGCAGTATTTT
CATSDRSGSQYF
>-|TRBV13|TRBJ2-1|TRBD2
TGTGCCAGCAGCGTAGCGGGGGGCGGGGTGTATGAGCAGTTCTTC
CASSVAGGGVYEQFF
>-|TRBV7-2|TRBJ2-7|TRBD1
TGTGCCAGCAGCTTAGGGACAGGGGCCGGGGGATGGGGCGAGCAGTACTTC
CASSLGTGAGGWGEQYF
>-|TRBV2|TRBJ2-7|TRBD1
TGTGCCAGCACTGACTCGGACAGGGAAGGCTACGAGCAGTACTTC
CASTDSDREGYEQYF
>-|TRBV20-1|TRBJ1-2|-
TGCAGTGAACTAGCTAACTATGGCTACACCTTC
CSELANYGYTF
>-|TRBV10-3|TRBJ2-3|-
TGTGCCATCAGTGAACAGGGTGGTAGGACAGATACGCAGTATTTT
CAISEQGGRTDTQYF
>-|TRBV7-3|TRBJ2-1|TRBD2
TGTGCCAGCAGCTTTGGGCTAGCGGGATACAATGAGCAGTTCTTC
CASSFGLAGYNEQFF
>once|TRBV28|TRBJ2-7|TRBD1
TGTGCCAGCAGTCTCAGGGGGCTTTTTAGGGAGCAGTACTTC
CASSLRGLFREQYF
>-|TRBV7-2|TRBJ1-6|-
TGTGCCAGCAGCCGTCAGGGCGGGGATAATTCACCCCTCCACTTT
CASSRQGGDNSPLHF
>-|TRBV4-2|TRBJ2-3|-
TGTGCCAGCAGCCAAGATCTGGCAATCACAGATACGCAGTATTTT
CASSQDLAITDTQYF
>-|TRBV29-1|TRBJ2-3|-
TGCAGCGTTGAAGGGCAGGGACACACAGATACGCAGTATTTT
CSVEGQGHTDTQYF
>-|TRBV11-1|TRBJ2-1|TRBD2
TGTGCCAGCAGCTCGAGACTAGCGGGGGGAATGGATGAGCAGTTCTTC
CASSSRLAGGMDEQFF
>-|TRBV15|TRBJ1-1|-
TGTGCCACCAGCAGATTCCGACACGTTCCAGACACTGAAGCTTTCTTT
CATSRFRHVPDTEAFF
>-|TRBV4-2|TRBJ1-4|TRBD1
TGTGCCAGCAGAAAGGGACAGGGGGAAGAAAAACTGTTTTTT
CASRKGQGEEKLFF
>-|TRBV3-1/TRBV3-2|TRBJ1-1|TRBD1
TGTGCCAGCAGCCCCGGGACAGGGGATGTCACTGAAGCTTTCTTT
CASSPGTGDVTEAFF
>-|TRBV7-9|TRBJ2-1|-
TGTGCCAGCCAGAGGATCGGGGGTGGTGAGCAGTTCTTC
CASQRIGGGEQFF
>once|TRBV7-9|TRBJ2-1|-
TGTGCCAGCAGCCGAGGGCAGGGGGGAATCAATGAGCAGTTCTTC
CASSRGQGGINEQFF
>-|TRBV7-2|TRBJ2-3|TRBD1
TGTGCCAGCTACGAGGGGGCGTATACGCAGTATTTT
CASYEGAYTQYF
>-|TRBV7-8|TRBJ1-6|-
TGTGCCAGCAGCTTACAGGTCGCAAGCTCCTATAATTCACCCCTCCACTTT
CASSLQVASSYNSPLHF
>-|TRBV25-1|TRBJ2-1|-
TGTGCCAGCAGGGATGGCGGGTTCTCCTACAATGAGCAGTTCTTC
CASRDGGFSYNEQFF
>-|TRBV14|TRBJ1-2|TRBD1
TGTGCCAGCAGCCAAGAAGGCAGGGGGCCTTGGGGCTACACCTTC
CASSQEGRGPWGYTF
>-|TRBV19|TRBJ2-3|TRBD1
TGTGCCAGTAGTCTGAGACAGGGAGTATTAACAGATACGCAGTATTTT
CASSLRQGVLTDTQYF
>-|TRBV7-8|TRBJ2-2|-
TGTGCCAGCAGCTTAGTGAGGGAACCACTAAACACCGGGGAGCTGTTTTTT
CASSLVREPLNTGELFF
>-|TRBV4-1|TRBJ1-2|TRBD1
TGCGCCAGCAGTAAACCCGGGACAGGGGGCGCAAGGGGCTACACCTTC
CASSKPGTGGARGYTF
>-|TRBV19|TRBJ2-2|TRBD1
TGTGCCAGTAGTTATGACAGGGCCACCGGGGAGCTGTTTTTT
CASSYDRATGELFF
>-|TRBV4-1|TRBJ1-3|-
TGCGCCAGCAGCCAAGGATCGGAGAACACCATATATTTT
CASSQGSENTIYF